Included here is one TCR beta chain sequence, with context. Its cognate antigen is unknown. The germline CDR1 and CDR2 sequences are MDHEN and SYDVKM. The length of the CDR3 is 14 residues. The V and J ends lost 6 bases and 5 bases, in that order; junction bases with no gene match: 5. The sample originates from a study of T cell responses to AZD1222 COVID-19 vaccine. About the study: Doses given second, at about 4 or about 12 weeks, were pooled.

The study's findings and limits: Researchers report vaccine-associated CD4 TCRs spanning spike, with dominance at 160-218 and 743-854. It was only a handful of AZD1222 recipients who were seropositive at baseline.

The data were produced by immunoSEQ multiplex PCR, yet TCRdb's version contains in-frame clones alone and is incomplete. The sample holds 100,000 or so clones, approximately 90% seen once. The starting material was peripheral blood, obtained on day 0 of AZD1222 vaccination. The clonotype originates from an adult in good health. The chain couples TRBV28 to TRBJ2-2, with 8 positions matching TRBD1. The CDR3 protein is CASSPGQETGELFF. In nucleotides, the CDR3 is TGTGCCAGCAGCCCGGGACAGGAGACCGGGGAGCTGTTTTTT.